Below, 10 T cell receptor beta chains from the same sample are listed, as sequenced in a study of blood T cell repertoires in COVID-19. Generated by immunoSEQ multiplex PCR, the TCRdb table keeps only in-frame clones and is missing some. The repertoire holds some 96,000 clones, roughly 79% seen once, with about an eighth in the top ten. The sequencing input was peripheral blood. Receptor source: a woman aged 70-85 years with acute or convalescent COVID-19.

This rearrangement joins TRBV18 to TRBJ1-2; D call uncertain. The CDR3 is 14 residues long. Germline CDR1 is KGHSH and CDR2 is LQKENI. V lost 5 bases and J 8 bases, leaving 18 bases between the germline ends. The CDR3 loop reads CASSTGIELGGYTF. DNA for the CDR3: TGTGCCAGCTCAACGGGGATAGAACTGGGCGGCTACACCTTC.

V is TRBV19 and J is TRBJ1-4; a weak D match, TRBD1 (5 bases). The CDR3 runs 15 residues. The germline V and J ends were trimmed by 7 bases and 2 bases, with 14 bases remaining between them. Germline-derived CDR1 and CDR2 are LNHDA and SQIVND (reference sequence). CDR3 residues: CASTSPGGTNEKLFF. The CDR3 coding sequence is TGTGCCAGTACCTCCCCGGGGGGGACTAATGAAAAACTGTTTTTT.

V gene TRBV12-3 or TRBV12-4 combines with J gene TRBJ2-7, with D possibly TRBD1 on 5 matching bases. The germline V and J ends were trimmed by 3 bases and 5 bases, with 11 bases remaining between them. The CDR3 is made up of 13 amino acids. The CDR3 DNA reads as TGTGCCAGCAGTTTCAGGCAGGGAAACGAGCAGTACTTC. It specifies CASSFRQGNEQYF.

A single count supports this clone. This chain links TRBV18 with TRBJ2-2; possible D gene TRBD2, 5 bases. CDR1 is KGHSH, CDR2 LQKENI, per germline. CDR3 length: 15 amino acids. V dropped 4 bases and J dropped 1 base, with 10 bases sitting between them. In DNA, the CDR3 is TGTGCCAGCTCACTTGTCCGGGGGAACACCGGGGAGCTGTTTTTT. Protein: CASSLVRGNTGELFF. The full variable domain, rest sourced from reference TRBV18 and TRBJ2-2, is NAGVMQNPRHLVRRRGQEARLRCSPMKGHSHVYWYRQLPEEGLKFMVYLQKENIIDESGMPKERFSAEFPKEGPSILRIQQVVRGDSAAYFCASSLVRGNTGELFFGEGSRLTVL.

V and J are TRBV7-2 and TRBJ1-6; D is perhaps TRBD1 (5 bases). The V end was cut by 5 bases, the J end by 6 bases, with 17 bases between. Looked up from germline, CDR1 is SGHTA and CDR2 is FQGNSA. The CDR3 extends over 16 amino acids. The CDR3 nucleotides are TGTGCCAGCAGCCCTACGGGACTTGGAGGTAATTCACCCCTCCACTTT. Amino acid sequence: CASSPTGLGGNSPLHF. Supplemented by reference TRBV7-2 and TRBJ1-6, the full variable domain reads GAGVSQSPSNKVTEKGKDVELRCDPISGHTALYWYRQSLGQGLEFLIYFQGNSAPDKSGLPSDRFSAERTGGSVSTLTIQRTQQEDSAVYLCASSPTGLGGNSPLHFGNGTRLTVT.

The chain uses TRBV27 and TRBJ2-5; D perhaps matches TRBD2 (5 bases). CDR3 length: 13 residues. V was clipped by 3 bases and J by 4 bases, with 9 bases between them. Germline V gene data show CDR1 as MNHEY and CDR2 as SMNVEV (reference sequence). This CDR3 is CASSFRERETQYF. CDR3 DNA sequence: TGTGCCAGCAGTTTCCGGGAACGAGAGACCCAGTACTTC.

CDR3 residues: CASSQGTARPQHF. Here the CDR3 DNA reads TGTGCCAGCAGCCAAGGGACAGCTCGGCCCCAGCATTTT. The V gene is TRBV3-1 (or the pseudogene TRBV3-2), the J gene TRBJ1-5, with D perhaps matching TRBD1 (6 bases). The CDR3 extends over 13 amino acids. Per the germline V gene, CDR1 is LGHDT and CDR2 is YNNKEL (reference sequence). Trimming shortened V by 1 base and J by 9 bases, and 10 bases separated the two germline ends.

The V gene is TRBV19, the J gene TRBJ1-3; 8 nucleotides agree with TRBD1. Germline-derived CDR1 and CDR2 are LNHDA and SQIVND (reference sequence). The CDR3 has 15 amino acids. V lost 5 bases to trimming and J lost 4 bases; unmatched junction nucleotides: 7. Here the CDR3 reads CASSPQGDSGNTIYF. Written as DNA, the CDR3 is TGTGCCAGTAGTCCACAGGGGGATTCGGGAAACACCATATATTTT. The full variable domain, completed using reference TRBV19 and TRBJ1-3, is DGGITQSPKYLFRKEGQNVTLSCEQNLNHDAMYWYRQDPGQGLRLIYYSQIVNDFQKGDIAEGYSVSREKKESFPLTVTSAQKNPTAFYLCASSPQGDSGNTIYFGEGSWLTVV.

The rearrangement links TRBV27 to TRBJ1-5, with TRBD1 as a possible D gene (6 bases). Trimming shortened V by 4 bases and J by 2 bases, and 12 bases separated the two germline ends. Looked up from germline, CDR1 is MNHEY and CDR2 is SMNVEV (reference sequence). The CDR3 loop spans 15 amino acids. The CDR3 is CASSYPGEGNQPQHF. The CDR3 DNA reads as TGTGCCAGCAGTTATCCAGGGGAAGGCAATCAGCCCCAGCATTTT.

V usage is TRBV28 and J usage is TRBJ1-2; the match to TRBD1 covers 8 bases. CDR3 length equals 17 residues. Germline CDR1 reads MDHEN; CDR2 reads SYDVKM. With V trimmed by 3 bases and J by 0 bases, 9 bases remained unmatched. The CDR3 DNA follows: TGTGCCAGCAGTTTCGGGGTAGGACAGGGACCTAACTATGGCTACACCTTC. Translation gives CASSFGVGQGPNYGYTF.